This entry lists 21 T cell receptor beta chains sequenced from one sample in a study of blood T cells in healthy people across ages. Then a second PCR, running roughly 7 to 11 cycles, was carried out with a sample-barcoded 5' primer and a J-beta primer mix. TCRdb redid the calling of the 5' RACE reads with MiXCR, one entry per CDR3 protein. The profile covers around 620,000 distinct CDR3 sequences, with roughly 29% appearing a single time and around 18% taken by the ten largest. The material sequenced was blood. These receptors originate from a woman aged 70-85 years in good health.

V usage is TRBV12-3 or TRBV12-4 and J usage is TRBJ1-1, with D uncertain. Trimming stripped 6 bases from V and 1 base from J, with 15 bases between. CDR3 length equals 15 residues. CDR3 nucleotides: TGTGCCAGCAGACTACCCGCGGAAAAGAACACTGAAGCTTTCTTT. This encodes CASRLPAEKNTEAFF.

In this sample, this clonotype turned up a few times. The chain is built from TRBV20-1 and TRBJ2-5; 12 positions agree with TRBD2. The CDR3 is 17 amino acids. J was trimmed by 5 bases and V by 3 bases; bases with no gene match: 13. The germline V gene encodes CDR1 DFQATT and CDR2 SNEGSKA (reference sequence). The CDR3 region is CSASPSGGELRRETQYF. The CDR3 DNA is TGCAGTGCTAGTCCTAGCGGGGGGGAATTGAGGAGGGAGACCCAGTACTTC.

The table lists this clonotype with many counts. The rearrangement links TRBV20-1 to TRBJ2-5, with D possibly being TRBD2 (6 bases). CDR3 length: 13 residues. Germline lookup yields CDR1 DFQATT and CDR2 SNEGSKA (reference sequence). Deletions cut 3 bases from V and 3 bases from J, with 11 bases between. The CDR3: CSAREGTKETQYF. The CDR3 coding sequence is TGCAGTGCTAGGGAGGGGACGAAAGAGACCCAGTACTTC.

This chain joins TRBV3-1 and TRBJ1-3; a possible D gene is TRBD1 (5 bases). CDR3 length: 16 residues. Germline CDR1 LGHDT, CDR2 YNNKEL (reference sequence). V was pared by 0 bases and J by 5 bases, with 14 bases between. The CDR3 region has the DNA TGTGCCAGCAGCCAAGATAGGCGAGGGGCCCGAAACACCATATATTTT. Translating gives CASSQDRRGARNTIYF.

The rearrangement links TRBV5-6 to TRBJ2-5; tentative D call: TRBD2 (6 bases). CDR3 length: 15 residues. Trimming shortened V by 2 bases and J by 0 bases, and 11 bases separated the two germline ends. Germline V gives CDR1 SGHDT, CDR2 YYEEEE. The DNA for the CDR3 is TGTGCCAGCAGCTTTGGTGCGGGGTACCAAGAGACCCAGTACTTC. Its protein is CASSFGAGYQETQYF.

The V and J genes are TRBV24-1 and TRBJ2-1, with 9 bases lining up with TRBD1. Judging by the DNA end, TRBJ2-7 fits better; the J call may be wrong. The CDR3 runs 17 residues. Germline CDR1 reads KGHDR; CDR2 reads SFDVKD. CDR3 sequence: CATSDSIRTGEVYEQYF. The CDR3 nucleotides are TGTGCCACCAGTGATTCCATCAGGACAGGGGAGGTCTACGAGCAGTACTTC.

A few counts support this clonotype. This chain connects TRBV7-2 to TRBJ2-5, with D uncertain. This CDR3 has 14 residues. In germline, CDR1 is SGHTA, CDR2 FQGNSA. Trimming removed 1 base from V and 4 bases from J, with 10 bases in between. The CDR3 nucleotides are TGTGCCAGCAGCTTAGGGGTCTCCTCAGAGACCCAGTACTTC. It specifies CASSLGVSSETQYF.

The chain joins TRBV9 to TRBJ2-5; tentative D call: TRBD1 (5 bases). The germline V gene encodes CDR1 SGDLS and CDR2 YYNGEE. This CDR3 spans 15 amino acids. V was clipped by 0 bases and J by 5 bases, with 14 bases between them. CDR3 in DNA: TGTGCCAGCAGCGTAGAAACGCAGGGTTGGGAGACCCAGTACTTC. It encodes CASSVETQGWETQYF.

This clonotype was recorded a few times. The CDR3: CASSQDWASGGATGETQYF. The CDR3 DNA is TGCGCCAGCAGCCAAGATTGGGCTAGCGGGGGGGCAACGGGTGAGACCCAGTACTTC. This chain joins TRBV4-3 and TRBJ2-5, with 12 bases aligning to TRBD2. Germline V gene lookup returns CDR1 LGHNA and CDR2 YSLEER. The ends lost 0 bases at V and 5 bases at J; junction bases unmatched: 13. The CDR3 spans 19 residues.

V and J are TRBV20-1 and TRBJ2-5; D possibly corresponds to TRBD1 (5 bases). The CDR3 is 14 amino acids. V was cut by 0 bases and J by 4 bases, with 12 bases left in between. CDR1 is DFQATT, CDR2 SNEGSKA, per germline (reference sequence). The CDR3 is CSARDPQGVETQYF. The CDR3, as DNA: TGCAGTGCTAGAGATCCGCAGGGCGTAGAGACCCAGTACTTC.

This clonotype was seen more than once but under ten times. J is TRBJ2-1 and V is TRBV19, with 10 bases lining up with TRBD2. The CDR3 consists of 13 residues. Germline lookup yields CDR1 LNHDA and CDR2 SQIVND (reference sequence). With V trimmed by 6 bases and J by 6 bases, 2 bases remained unmatched. CDR3 protein: CASRLAGTNEQFF. The DNA of the CDR3 is TGTGCCAGTAGACTAGCGGGGACCAATGAGCAGTTCTTC.

This clonotype turned up a few times. The gene calls are TRBV29-1 and TRBJ2-4; D possibly corresponds to TRBD1 (6 bases). Germline-derived CDR1 and CDR2 are SQVTM and ANQGSEA. The CDR3 contains 14 residues. V was shortened by 1 base and J by 0 bases, with 7 bases between the two germline ends. Here the CDR3 reads CSVEVRGAKNIQYF. The CDR3 DNA follows: TGCAGCGTTGAAGTCAGGGGAGCCAAAAACATTCAGTACTTC.

This sequence joins TRBV3-1 and TRBJ1-1, with D possibly TRBD1 on 6 matching bases. The CDR3 totals 13 residues. Germline-derived CDR1 and CDR2 are LGHDT and YNNKEL (reference sequence). Deletions cut 0 bases from V and 10 bases from J, with 12 bases between. CDR3 DNA: TGTGCCAGCAGCCAAGATTATCTAGGGGGAGCTTTCTTT. It codes for CASSQDYLGGAFF. Full variable domain (rest looked up from reference TRBV3-1 and TRBJ1-1): DTAVSQTPKYLVTQMGNDKSIKCEQNLGHDTMYWYKQDSKKFLKIMFSYNNKELIINETVPNRFSPKSPDKAHLNLHINSLELGDSAVYFCASSQDYLGGAFFGQGTRLTVV.

The chain uses TRBV4-1 and TRBJ1-2, with D possibly TRBD1 on 6 matching bases. Germline loops: CDR1 MGHRA, CDR2 YSYEKL. This CDR3 region has 14 residues. Trimming stripped 1 base from V and 4 bases from J, with 10 bases between. The CDR3 spells CASSQVGGAYGYTF. For the CDR3, the DNA is TGCGCCAGCAGCCAAGTCGGGGGCGCCTATGGCTACACCTTC.

V and J are TRBV25-1 and TRBJ1-2; D unclear. The CDR3 is 13 residues long. The germline V gene encodes CDR1 MGHDK and CDR2 SYGVNS. Trimming left V 6 bases short and J 8 bases short, with 16 bases between. In DNA, the CDR3 is TGTGCCAGCAGGAAAGGATCCCTCGACGGCTACACCTTC. This encodes CASRKGSLDGYTF.

This sequence joins TRBV7-2 and TRBJ1-2, with 11 nucleotides matching TRBD1. J was trimmed by 4 bases and V by 4 bases; bases with no gene match: 5. Germline loops: CDR1 SGHTA, CDR2 FQGNSA. This CDR3 comprises 15 residues. In DNA form, the CDR3 reads TGTGCCAGCAGCTCTTGGACAGGGGGCGTCTATGGCTACACCTTC. Amino acid sequence: CASSSWTGGVYGYTF.

This chain links TRBV14 with TRBJ2-3; a weak D match, TRBD1 (6 bases). V was clipped by 4 bases and J by 4 bases, with 15 bases between them. CDR1 and CDR2 (germline): SGHDN, FVKESK. CDR3 size: 15 residues. Written as DNA, the CDR3 is TGTGCCAGCAGCCCCCAGGGGCTAGCTGCAGATACGCAGTATTTT. Protein: CASSPQGLAADTQYF.

The chain recombines TRBV3-1 with TRBJ1-2; unclear D gene. Germline CDR1 reads LGHDT; CDR2 reads YNNKEL (reference sequence). V was shortened by 0 bases and J by 14 bases, with 16 bases between the two germline ends. CDR3 length equals 13 residues. CDR3 region: CASSQDIGRRGTF. The DNA of the CDR3 is TGTGCCAGCAGCCAAGATATCGGGCGCCGAGGGACCTTC.

The V call is TRBV6-5, the J call TRBJ1-1; D is unresolved. Germline V CDR1 and CDR2: MNHEY, SVGAGI. The CDR3 runs to 15 residues. Trimming cost V 5 bases and J 2 bases, with 15 bases left between them. The CDR3 loop reads CASSPVIYSNTEAFF. In nucleotides, the CDR3 is TGTGCCAGCAGTCCCGTTATCTACAGTAACACTGAAGCTTTCTTT.

The V gene is TRBV7-2, the J gene TRBJ2-7; 7 nucleotides agree with TRBD1. V was pared by 2 bases and J by 2 bases, with 6 bases of the junction left unmatched. The germline gives CDR1 SGHTA, CDR2 FQGNSA. The CDR3 is made up of 15 amino acids. CDR3 amino acids: CASSLMGQHTYEQYF. The CDR3 nucleotides are TGTGCCAGCAGCTTAATGGGACAGCACACCTACGAGCAGTACTTC.

In its sample, this clonotype was seen a few times. The J gene is TRBJ1-3, the V gene TRBV12-3 or TRBV12-4, with D hard to call. Trimming removed 7 bases at V and 12 bases at J, with 13 bases between. The CDR3 is 11 residues long. The CDR3 loop reads CASTRSRDIYF. In DNA, the CDR3 is TGTGCCAGCACCCGAAGCCGGGACATATATTTT.